One and the same sample provided the 8 T cell receptor beta chains below, sequenced in a study of cytomegalovirus exposure and HLA in healthy donors. PCR involved 60 Vbeta and 13 Jbeta primers. Repertoires were generated with immunoSEQ multiplex PCR, while TCRdb's copy carries only in-frame clones and drops some. The table lists some 140,000 clones, about four fifths of them singletons, with 1.3% to 1.5% in the top ten. Source material: PBMCs. The receptors were sampled from a woman aged 40 to 50 in good health and CMV-seronegative.

The chain carries TRBV7-8 and TRBJ2-1; TRBD2 agrees at 10 bases. The V segment lost 5 bases and the J segment 8 bases; nucleotides outside the gene matches: 9. This CDR3 has 15 amino acids. Germline V CDR1 and CDR2: SGHVS, FQNEAQ. Here the CDR3 reads CASSARAGGPYEQFF. CDR3 DNA: TGTGCCAGCAGCGCTCGAGCGGGGGGGCCCTATGAGCAGTTCTTC.

This clone occurred once. This chain links TRBV5-1 with TRBJ1-2; 9 bases agree with TRBD1. Germline V gives CDR1 SGHRS, CDR2 YFSETQ. The CDR3 is 13 amino acids. The ends lost 4 bases at V and 4 bases at J; junction bases unmatched: 2. DNA for the CDR3: TGCGCCAGCAGCAAACAGGGGGCCTATGGCTACACCTTC. Translation: CASSKQGAYGYTF.

The chain couples TRBV4-1 to TRBJ2-5, with TRBD2 matching over 8 bases. With V trimmed by 0 bases and J by 5 bases, 5 bases remained unmatched. Germline CDR1 reads MGHRA; CDR2 reads YSYEKL. This CDR3 contains 15 residues. CDR3 in amino acids: CASSQDRGGRETQYF. CDR3 coding DNA: TGCGCCAGCAGCCAAGATCGCGGGGGGAGGGAGACCCAGTACTTC.

The J gene is TRBJ1-5, the V gene TRBV27, with D possibly being TRBD1 (5 bases). With 6 bases removed from V and 3 bases from J, the gap between germline ends came to 15 bases. There are 15 residues in the CDR3. Germline V gene lookup returns CDR1 MNHEY and CDR2 SMNVEV (reference sequence). CDR3 sequence (DNA): TGTGCCAGCAGGGCGGGGGTTGTGGCCAATCAGCCCCAGCATTTT. Its protein product is CASRAGVVANQPQHF.

V gene TRBV30 combines with J gene TRBJ2-2; TRBD1 is a possible D gene (6 bases). V lost 2 bases, J lost 7 bases, and 8 bases lay in between. This CDR3 has 12 residues. CDR1 and CDR2 (germline): GTSNPN, SVGIG (reference sequence). The CDR3 bases are TGTGCCTGGAGTACAGGGCACGGGGAGCTGTTTTTT. Its protein product is CAWSTGHGELFF.

The chain couples TRBV18 to TRBJ1-1; 7 nucleotides agree with TRBD1. This CDR3 is built from 13 residues. J gave up 7 bases and V 4 bases, and 6 bases lay outside the gene matches. Germline CDR1 reads KGHSH; CDR2 reads LQKENI. CDR3: CASSQQGLIEAFF. The DNA of the CDR3 is TGTGCCAGCTCACAACAGGGGCTTATTGAAGCTTTCTTT.

This clone has more than one count but fewer than ten. The V gene is TRBV7-9, the J gene TRBJ2-1, with 7 bases aligning to TRBD2. With 8 bases clipped from V and 3 bases from J, the junction kept 7 bases outside the gene matches. The CDR3 totals 14 residues. Germline-derived CDR1 and CDR2 are SEHNR and FQNEAQ (reference sequence). CDR3 sequence: CASQRLADYNEQFF. The CDR3 DNA is TGTGCCAGCCAGCGGCTAGCGGACTACAATGAGCAGTTCTTC.

The rearrangement joins TRBV7-3 to TRBJ2-1, with 12 bases that match TRBD2. V lost 3 bases to trimming and J lost 3 bases; unmatched junction nucleotides: 3. CDR3 length: 16 residues. CDR1 and CDR2 from the germline V gene are SGHTA and FQGTGA. CDR3 DNA: TGTGCCAGCAGCTTCCAGGGACTAGCGGGCTACAATGAGCAGTTCTTC. This translates into CASSFQGLAGYNEQFF.